This T cell receptor beta chain was retrieved from a study of OX40 agonist ivuxolimab in advanced cancers. Study information: The study treated patients with ivuxolimab, an agonistic anti-OX40 (CD134) antibody.

Points on this clone: Its antigen is undetermined.

Sampled blood was obtained at baseline, cycle 4 day 1, and cycle 7 day 1. The repertoire was sequenced with immunoSEQ multiplex PCR; TCRdb's copy has only in-frame clones and lacks some. The table has 55,000 to 70,000 clones, 75% to 90% seen once; the top ten hold around 1.3%. Germline values: CDR1 MNHNS, CDR2 SASEGT. The CDR3 is made up of 15 amino acids. V was pared by 6 bases and J by 8 bases, with 8 bases of the junction left unmatched. General study results and limits: The CD4+ and CD8+ T cells in the blood had expanded clonally by week 6 at 0.1 to 3.0 mg/kg. No determination was made of the antigen specificity of the expanded peripheral T cells.

Material: CD4+ or CD8+ T cells sorted from blood, obtained in a trial of the OX40 agonist ivuxolimab. V and J are TRBV6-1 and TRBJ2-1; 12 nucleotides match TRBD2. This TCR was recovered from an adult with an advanced solid tumor such as melanoma, head and neck, liver or kidney cancer. CDR3 DNA: TGTGCCAGCAGCCCTAGCGGGGGGGCCTTTGATGAGCAGTTCTTC. Protein product: CASSPSGGAFDEQFF.